This entry is about one T cell receptor beta chain. Its antigen is still unknown. This entry comes from a study of shared clonotypes between healthy human individuals. Whole-study results and caveats: Sharing of clonotypes among donors was expected to vary with sequencing depth.

V was pared by 5 bases and J by 3 bases, with 16 bases between. CDR3 size: 15 residues. Germline loops: CDR1 SGHAT, CDR2 FQNNGV. Profiled with immunoSEQ multiplex PCR; TCRdb holds only in-frame clones, not every one. Of 760,000 or so clones in the sample, just over 95% were seen once. CD45RO negativity and positive selection for CCR7 defined naive CD8 cells, a population that excluded terminally differentiated effector memory CD45RA+ cells. The sequence came from a man aged 30-40 years in good health. The material sequenced was naive CD8+ T cells sorted from blood. V is TRBV11-2 and J is TRBJ1-2, with D possibly being TRBD1 (6 bases). The CDR3 spells CASSPLWGADYGYTF. Written as DNA, the CDR3 is TGTGCCAGCAGCCCCCTTTGGGGGGCGGACTATGGCTACACCTTC.